This record looks at one TCR beta chain sequence and its context. The V and J ends lost 5 bases and 5 bases respectively, with 22 bases between them. The CDR3 has 17 amino acids. CDR1 is MNHEY, CDR2 SMNVEV, per germline (reference sequence). The data are from a study of control samples from healthy donors and cancer patients. The method was immunoSEQ multiplex PCR; TCRdb's version includes in-frame clones alone and lacks a portion of them. The sample has about 130,000 clones, about 93% seen once. The source material was PBMCs. The sequence was obtained from a man in his sixties with colorectal cancer. The rearrangement links TRBV27 to TRBJ2-1; perhaps TRBD2 as D (6 bases). The chain's CDR3 is CASSLPPSRRGNNEQFF. DNA of the CDR3: TGTGCCAGCAGTCTCCCCCCGTCCCGCCGCGGGAACAATGAGCAGTTCTTC.